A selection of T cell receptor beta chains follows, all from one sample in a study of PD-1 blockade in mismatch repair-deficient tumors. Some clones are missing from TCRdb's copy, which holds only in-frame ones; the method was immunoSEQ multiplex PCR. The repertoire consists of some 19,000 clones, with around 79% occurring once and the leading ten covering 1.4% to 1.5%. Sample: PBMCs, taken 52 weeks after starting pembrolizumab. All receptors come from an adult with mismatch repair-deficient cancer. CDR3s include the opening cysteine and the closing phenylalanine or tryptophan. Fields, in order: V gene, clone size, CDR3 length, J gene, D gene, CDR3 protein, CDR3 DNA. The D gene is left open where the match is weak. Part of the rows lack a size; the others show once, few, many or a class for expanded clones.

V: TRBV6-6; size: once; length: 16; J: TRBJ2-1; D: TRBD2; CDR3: CASSYLPAGFGDEQFF; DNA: TGTGCCAGCAGTTACCTCCCAGCGGGGTTCGGAGATGAGCAGTTCTTC
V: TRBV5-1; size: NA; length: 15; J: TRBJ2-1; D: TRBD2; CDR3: CASSPGLAGANEQFF; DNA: TGCGCCAGCAGCCCGGGACTAGCGGGAGCAAATGAGCAGTTCTTC
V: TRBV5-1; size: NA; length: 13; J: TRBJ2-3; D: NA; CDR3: CASSFRSGDTQYF; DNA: TGCGCCAGCAGCTTTCGCAGCGGGGATACGCAGTATTTT
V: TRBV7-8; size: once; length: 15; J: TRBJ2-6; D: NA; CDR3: CASSLRWEERKSLTF; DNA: TGTGCCAGCAGCTTGCGGTGGGAGGAAAGAAAGAGCCTGACTTTC
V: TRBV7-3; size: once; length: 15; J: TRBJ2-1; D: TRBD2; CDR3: CASSVAGWGNDEQFF; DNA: TGTGCCAGCAGTGTAGCGGGATGGGGTAATGATGAGCAGTTCTTC
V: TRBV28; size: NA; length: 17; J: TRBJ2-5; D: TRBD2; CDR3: CASSSGTSAHSQETQYF; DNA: TGTGCCAGCAGCTCCGGGACTAGCGCCCATTCCCAAGAGACCCAGTACTTC
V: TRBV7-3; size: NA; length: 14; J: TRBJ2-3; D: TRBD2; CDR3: CASSVLAGSDTQYF; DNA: TGTGCCAGCAGCGTTCTAGCGGGATCAGATACGCAGTATTTT
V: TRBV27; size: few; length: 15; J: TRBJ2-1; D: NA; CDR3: CASRGGSSSYNEQFF; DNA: TGTGCCAGCAGGGGAGGCTCGAGCTCCTACAATGAGCAGTTCTTC
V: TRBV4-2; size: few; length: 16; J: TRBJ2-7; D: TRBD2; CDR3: CASSQDIQREAYEQYF; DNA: TGTGCCAGCAGCCAAGATATCCAGCGGGAGGCCTACGAGCAGTACTTC
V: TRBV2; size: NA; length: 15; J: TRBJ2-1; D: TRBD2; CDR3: CASSLAGAHDNEQFF; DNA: TGTGCCAGCAGTCTAGCGGGAGCCCATGACAATGAGCAGTTCTTC
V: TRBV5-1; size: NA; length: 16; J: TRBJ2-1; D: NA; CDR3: CASSSLPGTSYNEQFF; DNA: TGCGCCAGCAGCTCGCTCCCCGGGACATCTTACAATGAGCAGTTCTTC
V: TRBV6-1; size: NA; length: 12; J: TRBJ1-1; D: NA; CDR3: CASSDRGNEAFF; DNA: TGTGCCAGCAGTGACCGGGGGAATGAAGCTTTCTTT
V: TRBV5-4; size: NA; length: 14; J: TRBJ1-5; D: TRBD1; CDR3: CASSADRGTQPQHF; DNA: TGTGCCAGCAGCGCTGACAGGGGGACCCAGCCCCAGCATTTT
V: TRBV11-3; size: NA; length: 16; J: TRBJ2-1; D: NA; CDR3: CASSPLSGTPYNEQFF; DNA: TGTGCCAGCAGCCCCTTAAGCGGGACACCCTACAATGAGCAGTTCTTC